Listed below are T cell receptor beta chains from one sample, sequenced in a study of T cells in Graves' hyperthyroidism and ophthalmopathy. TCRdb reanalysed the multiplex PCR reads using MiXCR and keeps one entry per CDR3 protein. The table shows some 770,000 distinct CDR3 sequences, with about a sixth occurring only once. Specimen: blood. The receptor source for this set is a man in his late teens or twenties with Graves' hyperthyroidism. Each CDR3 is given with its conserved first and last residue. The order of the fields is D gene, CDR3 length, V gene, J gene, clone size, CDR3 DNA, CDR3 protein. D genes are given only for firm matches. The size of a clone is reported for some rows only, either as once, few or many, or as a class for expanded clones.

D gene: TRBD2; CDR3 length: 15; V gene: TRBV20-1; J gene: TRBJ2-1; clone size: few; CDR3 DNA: TGCAGTGCCCGGCCCGGCCTAGCGGGCGGCAATGAGCAGTTCTTC; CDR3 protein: CSARPGLAGGNEQFF
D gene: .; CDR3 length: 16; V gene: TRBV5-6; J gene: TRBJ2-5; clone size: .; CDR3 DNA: TGTGCCAGCAGCCTGGTGGTAGCGGATTTCCAAGAGACCCAGTACTTC; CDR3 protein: CASSLVVADFQETQYF
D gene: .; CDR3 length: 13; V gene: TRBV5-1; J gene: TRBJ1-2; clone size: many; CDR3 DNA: TGCGCCAGCATGGGACACGCTAACTATGGCTACACCTTC; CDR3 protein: CASMGHANYGYTF
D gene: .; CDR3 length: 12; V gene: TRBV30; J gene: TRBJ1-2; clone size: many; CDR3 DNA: TGTGCCTGGAGTGGAAACACCGATGGCTACACCTTC; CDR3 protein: CAWSGNTDGYTF
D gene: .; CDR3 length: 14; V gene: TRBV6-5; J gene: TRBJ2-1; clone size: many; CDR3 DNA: TGTGCCAGCAGTTACTCCCGACGCCCCCATGAGCAGTTCTTC; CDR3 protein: CASSYSRRPHEQFF
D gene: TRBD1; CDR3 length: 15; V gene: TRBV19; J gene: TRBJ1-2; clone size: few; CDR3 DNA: TGTGCCAGTAGTTCCCCCGGACAGGGGTCGTTTGGCTACACCTTC; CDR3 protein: CASSSPGQGSFGYTF
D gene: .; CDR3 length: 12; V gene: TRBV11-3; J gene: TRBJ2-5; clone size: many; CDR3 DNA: TGTGCCAGCAGCTTGGGGATGGAGACCCAGTACTTC; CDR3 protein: CASSLGMETQYF
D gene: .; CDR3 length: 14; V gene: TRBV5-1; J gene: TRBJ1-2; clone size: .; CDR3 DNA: TGCGCCAGCAGCTTGGAGGCGACACCGGATGGCTACACCTTC; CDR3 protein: CASSLEATPDGYTF
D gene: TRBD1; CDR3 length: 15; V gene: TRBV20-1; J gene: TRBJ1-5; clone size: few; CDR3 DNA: TGCAGTGCTAGAGTGGCCGACAGGGAGGGTCAGCCCCAGCATTTT; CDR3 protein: CSARVADREGQPQHF
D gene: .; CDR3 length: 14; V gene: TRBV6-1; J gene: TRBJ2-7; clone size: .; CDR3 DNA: TGTGCCAGCAGGGACCGGGACATAAACTACGAGCAGTACTTC; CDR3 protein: CASRDRDINYEQYF
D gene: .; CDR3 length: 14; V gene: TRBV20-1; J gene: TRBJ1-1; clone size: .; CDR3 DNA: TGCAGTGCTAGAGTAGGGTCCCCCCGAACTGAAGCTTTCTTT; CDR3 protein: CSARVGSPRTEAFF
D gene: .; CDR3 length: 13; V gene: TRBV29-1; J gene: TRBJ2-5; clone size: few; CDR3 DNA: TGCAGCTCGCGACCCCCGTACCAAGAGACCCAGTACTTC; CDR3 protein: CSSRPPYQETQYF
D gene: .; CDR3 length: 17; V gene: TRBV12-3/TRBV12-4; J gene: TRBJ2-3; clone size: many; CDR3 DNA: TGTGCCAGCAGTTTGCTGGGGGGCTCTGCGGGAGTGGATACGCAGTATTTT; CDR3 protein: CASSLLGGSAGVDTQYF
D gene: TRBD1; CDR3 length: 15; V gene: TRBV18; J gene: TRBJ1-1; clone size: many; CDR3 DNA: TGTGCCACCCGACCACGTTCAGGGGGGGGCACTGAAGCTTTCTTT; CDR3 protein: CATRPRSGGGTEAFF
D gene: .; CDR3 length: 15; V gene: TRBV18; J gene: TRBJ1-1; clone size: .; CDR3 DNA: TGTGCCAGCTCACACGGGGCCCTCCGCCACACTGAAGCTTTCTTT; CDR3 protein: CASSHGALRHTEAFF
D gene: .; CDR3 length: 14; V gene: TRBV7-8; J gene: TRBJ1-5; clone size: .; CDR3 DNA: TGTGCCAGCAGCCCGCGCGGGGTTGTTCAGCCCCAGCATTTT; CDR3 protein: CASSPRGVVQPQHF
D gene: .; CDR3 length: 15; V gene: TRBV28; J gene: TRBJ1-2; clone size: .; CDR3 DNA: TGTGCCAGCAGTTTTGCAGGGAGAGATAACTATGGCTACACCTTC; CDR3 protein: CASSFAGRDNYGYTF
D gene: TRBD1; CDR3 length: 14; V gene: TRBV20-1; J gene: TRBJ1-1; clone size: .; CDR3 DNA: TGCAGTGCTCGCATCCAGGGGGCGAACACTGAAGCTTTCTTT; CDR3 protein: CSARIQGANTEAFF
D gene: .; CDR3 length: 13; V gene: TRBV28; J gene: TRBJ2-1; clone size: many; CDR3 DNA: TGTGCCAGCAGCCACGACCTGTACAATGAGCAGTTCTTC; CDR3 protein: CASSHDLYNEQFF
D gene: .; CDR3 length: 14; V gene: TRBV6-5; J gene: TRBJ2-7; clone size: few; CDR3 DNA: TGTGCCAGCAGTTACTCAGAGGGGAAGGACGAGCAGTACTTC; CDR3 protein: CASSYSEGKDEQYF
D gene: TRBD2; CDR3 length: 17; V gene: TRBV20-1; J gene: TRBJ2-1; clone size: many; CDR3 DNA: TGCAGTGCTAGAGGATTCAGGACTAGCGGGGGCTACAATGAGCAGTTCTTC; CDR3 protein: CSARGFRTSGGYNEQFF
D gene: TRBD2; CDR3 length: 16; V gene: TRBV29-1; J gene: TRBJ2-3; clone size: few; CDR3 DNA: TGCGGCGTTGAAGATATCCTAGCGGGAGGTACAGATACGCAGTATTTT; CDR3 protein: CGVEDILAGGTDTQYF
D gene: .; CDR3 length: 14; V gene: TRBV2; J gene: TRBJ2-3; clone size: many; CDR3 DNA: TGTGCCAGCAGTGACGGGGACCCCACAGATACGCAGTATTTT; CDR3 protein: CASSDGDPTDTQYF
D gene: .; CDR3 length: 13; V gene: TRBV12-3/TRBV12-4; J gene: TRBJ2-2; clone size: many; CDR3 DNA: TGTGCCAGCAGTGCGAAGAACACCGGGGAGCTGTTTTTT; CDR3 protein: CASSAKNTGELFF
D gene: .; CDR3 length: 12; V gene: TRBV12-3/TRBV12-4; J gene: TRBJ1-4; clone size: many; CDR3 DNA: TGTGCCAGCAGCTGGGACGGCCAAAAACTGTTTTTT; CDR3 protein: CASSWDGQKLFF
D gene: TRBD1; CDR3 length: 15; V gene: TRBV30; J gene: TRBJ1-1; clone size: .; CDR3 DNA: TGTGCCTGGAGTTTCTTGGGACAGCTAAACACTGAAGCTTTCTTT; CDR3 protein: CAWSFLGQLNTEAFF
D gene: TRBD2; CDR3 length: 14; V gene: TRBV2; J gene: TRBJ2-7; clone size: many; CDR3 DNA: TGTGCCAGCAGACTAGCGGGAGGATCCTACGAGCAGTACTTC; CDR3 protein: CASRLAGGSYEQYF
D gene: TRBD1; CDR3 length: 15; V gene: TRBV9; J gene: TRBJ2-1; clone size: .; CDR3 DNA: TGTGCCAGCAGCGTGGCGGGACAGGGAGACATCGAGCAGTTCTTC; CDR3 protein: CASSVAGQGDIEQFF
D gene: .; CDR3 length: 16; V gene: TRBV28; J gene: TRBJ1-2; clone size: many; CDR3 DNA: TGTGCCAGCAGTCGAGGAACTCAGGGTAGCACATATGGCTACACCTTC; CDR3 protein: CASSRGTQGSTYGYTF
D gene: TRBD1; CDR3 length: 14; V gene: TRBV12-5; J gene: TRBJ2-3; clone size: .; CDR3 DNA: TGTGCTAGTGGTCAGGGGGTTCCCACAGATACGCAGTATTTT; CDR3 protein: CASGQGVPTDTQYF
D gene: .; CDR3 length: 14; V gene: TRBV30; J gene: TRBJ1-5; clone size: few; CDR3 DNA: TGTGCCTGGAGTGTAGGAGGTAGCAATCAGCCCCAGCATTTT; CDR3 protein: CAWSVGGSNQPQHF
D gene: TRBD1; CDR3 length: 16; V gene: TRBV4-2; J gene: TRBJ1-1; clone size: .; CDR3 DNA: TGTGCCAGCAGCCAACCAGACAGGGGCTCGGTAGGCGAAGCTTTCTTT; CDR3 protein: CASSQPDRGSVGEAFF
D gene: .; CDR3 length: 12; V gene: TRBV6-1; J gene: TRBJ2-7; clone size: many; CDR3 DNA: TGTGCCAGTCGAACCCCCCCCCACGAGCAGTACTTC; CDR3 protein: CASRTPPHEQYF
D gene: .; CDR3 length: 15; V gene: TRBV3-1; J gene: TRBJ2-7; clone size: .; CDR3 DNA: TGTGCCAGCAGCCAAGTAAGGGGCATCTCCTACGAGCAGTACTTC; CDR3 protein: CASSQVRGISYEQYF
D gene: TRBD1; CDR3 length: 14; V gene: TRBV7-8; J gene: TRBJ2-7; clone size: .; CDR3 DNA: TGTGCCAGCAGCTTCAGAGACAGGGTTGGCGAGCAGTACTTC; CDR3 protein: CASSFRDRVGEQYF
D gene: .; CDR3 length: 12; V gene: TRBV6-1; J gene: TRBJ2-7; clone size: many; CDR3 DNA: TGTGCCAGCAGTTTGACAGGCGAGGAGCAGTACTTC; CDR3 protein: CASSLTGEEQYF
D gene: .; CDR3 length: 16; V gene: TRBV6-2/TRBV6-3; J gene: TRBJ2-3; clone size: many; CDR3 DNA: TGTGCCAGCAGTTTGTTTGCAGGGCCGAGCACAGATACGCAGTATTTT; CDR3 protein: CASSLFAGPSTDTQYF